This TCR beta chain is from a study of blood T cell repertoires in COVID-19. The wider study: Samples representing acute and convalescent COVID-19 were sourced from the United States, Italy and Spain. Nucleic acid was either cDNA or gDNA, and it came from T cells, B-cell-depleted T cells, or PBMCs.

In the original analysis: From reference gene primer amplification, estimates of nucleated cell counts were derived. The assay was immunoSEQ multiplex PCR, and TCRdb's table has in-frame clones only and misses some. V and J calls and clone size come straight from that table; D and trimming were deduced from the DNA. The table lists more than 90,000 clones, over 70% of them singletons, with about 10% in the top ten. Germline CDR1 MNHEY, CDR2 SVGEGT. V was pared by 2 bases and J by 0 bases, with 11 bases between. This CDR3 contains 15 residues. V and J are TRBV6-2 or TRBV6-3 and TRBJ2-7; no definite D call. The TCR comes from an elderly woman with acute or convalescent COVID-19. Sequenced: peripheral blood. CDR3 in amino acids: CASSYGQAFSYEQYF. CDR3 in DNA: TGTGCCAGCAGTTACGGTCAGGCCTTCTCCTACGAGCAGTACTTC.